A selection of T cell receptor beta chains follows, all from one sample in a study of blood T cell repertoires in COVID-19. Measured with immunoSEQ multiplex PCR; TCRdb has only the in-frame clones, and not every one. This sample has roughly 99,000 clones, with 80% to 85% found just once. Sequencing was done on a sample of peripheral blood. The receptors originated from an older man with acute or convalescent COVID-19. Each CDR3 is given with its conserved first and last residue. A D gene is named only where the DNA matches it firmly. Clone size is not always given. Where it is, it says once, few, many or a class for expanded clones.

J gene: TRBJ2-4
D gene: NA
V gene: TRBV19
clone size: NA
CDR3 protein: CASSLNWDTLAKNIQYF
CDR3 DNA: TGTGCCAGTAGTCTCAACTGGGACACCCTAGCCAAAAACATTCAGTACTTC

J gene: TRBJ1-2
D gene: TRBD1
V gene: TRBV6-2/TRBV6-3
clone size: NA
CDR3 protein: CASSPDREWGNGYTF
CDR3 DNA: TGTGCCAGCAGTCCAGACAGGGAGTGGGGAAATGGCTACACCTTC

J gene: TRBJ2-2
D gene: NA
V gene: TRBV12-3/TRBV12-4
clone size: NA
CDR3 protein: CASSLSPVGELFF
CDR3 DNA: TGTGCCAGCAGTTTATCTCCAGTCGGGGAGCTGTTTTTT

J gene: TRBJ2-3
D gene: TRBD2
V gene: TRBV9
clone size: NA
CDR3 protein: CASSSGTSGTDTQYF
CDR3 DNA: TGTGCCAGCAGCTCCGGGACTAGCGGGACAGATACGCAGTATTTT

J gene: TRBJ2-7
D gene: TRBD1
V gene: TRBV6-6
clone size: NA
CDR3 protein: CASSYRDRGDYEQYF
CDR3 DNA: TGTGCCAGCAGTTACCGGGACAGGGGGGACTACGAGCAGTACTTC

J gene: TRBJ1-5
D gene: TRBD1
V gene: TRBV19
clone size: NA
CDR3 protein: CASSPTGGNQPQHF
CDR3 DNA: TGTGCCAGTAGTCCCACAGGGGGGAATCAGCCCCAGCATTTT

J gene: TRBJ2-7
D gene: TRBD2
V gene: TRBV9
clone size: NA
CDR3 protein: CASSVGTSGSTEQYF
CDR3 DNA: TGTGCCAGCAGCGTGGGGACTAGCGGGTCGACCGAGCAGTACTTC

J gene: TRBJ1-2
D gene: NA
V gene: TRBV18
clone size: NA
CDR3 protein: CASSPGGESYGYTF
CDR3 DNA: TGTGCCAGCTCACCGGGCGGGGAGAGCTATGGCTACACCTTC

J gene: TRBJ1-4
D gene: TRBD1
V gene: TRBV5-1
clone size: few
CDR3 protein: CASSLGQGAHYEKLFF
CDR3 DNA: TGCGCCAGCAGCTTGGGACAGGGGGCACACTATGAAAAACTGTTTTTT

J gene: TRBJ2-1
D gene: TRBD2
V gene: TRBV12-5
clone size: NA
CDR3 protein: CASGLVTAGGLFGSYNEQFF
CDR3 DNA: TGTGCTAGTGGTTTGGTAACAGCGGGGGGTTTGTTTGGGTCTTACAATGAGCAGTTCTTC

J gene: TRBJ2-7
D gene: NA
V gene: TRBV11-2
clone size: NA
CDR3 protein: CASSFGHQAGEQYF
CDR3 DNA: TGTGCCAGCAGCTTCGGACATCAGGCAGGGGAGCAGTACTTC

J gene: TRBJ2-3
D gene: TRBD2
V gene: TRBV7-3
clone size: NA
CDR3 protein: CASSQGLAGGPDTQYF
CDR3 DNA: TGTGCCAGCAGCCAGGGACTAGCGGGGGGGCCAGATACGCAGTATTTT

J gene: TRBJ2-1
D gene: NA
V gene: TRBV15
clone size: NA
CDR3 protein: CATSGGPGSYNEQFF
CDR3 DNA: TGTGCCACCAGCGGGGGCCCAGGCTCCTACAATGAGCAGTTCTTC

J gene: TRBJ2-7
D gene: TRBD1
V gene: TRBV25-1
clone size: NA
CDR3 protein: CASSDLGQGLSYEQYF
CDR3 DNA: TGTGCCAGCAGTGACCTTGGACAGGGTCTATCCTACGAGCAGTACTTC

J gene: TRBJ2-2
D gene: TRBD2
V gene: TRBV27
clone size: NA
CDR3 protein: CASLGLGESTRELFF
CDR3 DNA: TGTGCCAGTCTGGGACTAGGGGAAAGCACCCGGGAGCTGTTTTTT

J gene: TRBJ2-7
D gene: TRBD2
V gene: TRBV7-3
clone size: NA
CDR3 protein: CASSLRGPGLAGSSYEQYF
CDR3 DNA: TGTGCCAGCAGCCTAAGGGGACCGGGACTAGCGGGTTCCTCCTACGAGCAGTACTTC

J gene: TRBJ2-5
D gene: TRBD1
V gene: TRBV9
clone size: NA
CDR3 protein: CASSSRRTGEETQYF
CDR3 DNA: TGTGCCAGCAGCTCACGCCGGACAGGCGAGGAGACCCAGTACTTC

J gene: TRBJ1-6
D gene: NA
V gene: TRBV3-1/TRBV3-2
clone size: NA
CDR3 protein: CASSPRLTGSSPLHF
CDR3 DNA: TGTGCCAGCAGCCCTAGGCTGACAGGAAGTTCACCCCTCCACTTT

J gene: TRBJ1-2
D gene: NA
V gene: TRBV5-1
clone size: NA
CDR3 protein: CASSFQGNYGYTF
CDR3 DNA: TGCGCCAGCAGCTTTCAGGGGAACTATGGCTACACCTTC

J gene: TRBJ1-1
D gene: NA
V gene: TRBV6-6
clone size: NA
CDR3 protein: CASSYLRTNTEAFF
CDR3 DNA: TGTGCCAGCAGTTACCTCCGGACTAACACTGAAGCTTTCTTT

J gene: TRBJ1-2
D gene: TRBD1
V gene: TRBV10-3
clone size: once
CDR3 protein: CAINSGTGSHGYTF
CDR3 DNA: TGTGCCATCAATTCCGGGACAGGGAGCCATGGCTACACCTTC

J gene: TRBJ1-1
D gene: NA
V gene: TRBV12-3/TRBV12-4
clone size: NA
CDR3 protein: CASSLKGGSEAFF
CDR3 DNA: TGTGCCAGCAGTTTAAAAGGAGGGTCAGAGGCTTTCTTT

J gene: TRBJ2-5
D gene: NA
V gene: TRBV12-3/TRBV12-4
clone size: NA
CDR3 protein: CASSPPGIETQYF
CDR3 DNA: TGTGCCAGCAGCCCCCCCGGGATAGAGACCCAGTACTTC

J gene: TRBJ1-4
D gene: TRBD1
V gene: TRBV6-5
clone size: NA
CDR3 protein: CASIRGTVNEKLFF
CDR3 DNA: TGTGCCAGCATACGGGGGACAGTAAATGAAAAACTGTTTTTT

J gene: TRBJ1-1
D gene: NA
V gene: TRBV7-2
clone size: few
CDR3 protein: CASSLTGRTEAFF
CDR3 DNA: TGTGCCAGCAGCTTAACAGGGCGGACTGAAGCTTTCTTT

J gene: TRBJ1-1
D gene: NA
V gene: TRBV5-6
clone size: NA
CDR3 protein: CASQVLNTEAFF
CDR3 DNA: TGTGCCAGCCAGGTCCTGAACACTGAAGCTTTCTTT

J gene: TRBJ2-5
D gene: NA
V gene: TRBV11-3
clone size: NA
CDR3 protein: CASSLAQEETQYF
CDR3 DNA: TGTGCCAGCAGCTTAGCACAGGAAGAGACCCAGTACTTC

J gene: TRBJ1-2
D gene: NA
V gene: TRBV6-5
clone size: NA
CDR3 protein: CASSYSGGSNYGYTF
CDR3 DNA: TGTGCCAGCAGTTACTCGGGGGGGAGTAACTATGGCTACACCTTC

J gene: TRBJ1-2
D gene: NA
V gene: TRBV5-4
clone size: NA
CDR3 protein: CASSGTTGLGYGYTF
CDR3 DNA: TGTGCCAGCAGCGGTACGACAGGATTGGGGTATGGCTACACCTTC

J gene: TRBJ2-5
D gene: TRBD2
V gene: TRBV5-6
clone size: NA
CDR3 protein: CASFGAGLAGAVYQETQYF
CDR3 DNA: TGTGCCAGCTTCGGAGCGGGACTAGCGGGGGCCGTGTACCAAGAGACCCAGTACTTC

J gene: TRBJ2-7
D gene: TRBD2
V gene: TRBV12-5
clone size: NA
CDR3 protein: CASGLLGTSGGPYEQYF
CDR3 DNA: TGTGCTAGTGGTTTGCTTGGGACTAGCGGGGGCCCTTACGAGCAGTACTTC

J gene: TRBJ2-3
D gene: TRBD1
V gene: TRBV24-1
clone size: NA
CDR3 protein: CATSDRQGVTDTQYF
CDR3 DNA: TGTGCCACCAGTGATCGACAGGGAGTCACAGATACGCAGTATTTT

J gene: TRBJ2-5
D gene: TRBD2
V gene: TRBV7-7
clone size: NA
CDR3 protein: CASSPGALAGSQETQYF
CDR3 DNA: TGTGCCAGCAGCCCAGGGGCCCTAGCGGGGTCACAAGAGACCCAGTACTTC

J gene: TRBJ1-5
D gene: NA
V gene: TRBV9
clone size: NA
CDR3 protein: CASSVEATPYSNQPQHF
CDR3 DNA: TGTGCCAGCAGCGTAGAGGCGACACCCTATAGCAATCAGCCCCAGCATTTT

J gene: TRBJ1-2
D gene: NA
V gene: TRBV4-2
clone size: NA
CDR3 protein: CASSQDRGRGYTF
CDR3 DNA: TGTGCCAGCAGCCAAGACAGGGGACGTGGCTACACCTTC

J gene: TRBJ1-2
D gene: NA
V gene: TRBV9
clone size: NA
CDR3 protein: CASSITVSANYGYTF
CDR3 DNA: TGTGCCAGCAGCATAACTGTATCCGCTAACTATGGCTACACCTTC

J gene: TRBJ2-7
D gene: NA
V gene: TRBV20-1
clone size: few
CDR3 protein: CSASLSASSYEQYF
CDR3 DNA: TGCAGTGCTAGTTTGTCAGCTAGCTCCTACGAGCAGTACTTC

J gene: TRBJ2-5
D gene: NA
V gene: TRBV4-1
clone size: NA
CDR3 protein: CASSKEGGAVRGTQYF
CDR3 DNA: TGCGCCAGCAGCAAAGAGGGAGGAGCGGTCCGCGGGACCCAGTACTTC

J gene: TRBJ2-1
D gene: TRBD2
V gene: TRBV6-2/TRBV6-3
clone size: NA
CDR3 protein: CASSLGTSSHNEQFF
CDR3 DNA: TGTGCCAGCAGCCTCGGGACTAGCAGCCACAATGAGCAGTTCTTC

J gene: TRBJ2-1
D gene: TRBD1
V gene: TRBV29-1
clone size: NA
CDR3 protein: CSVVYRGLNEQFF
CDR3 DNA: TGCAGCGTAGTCTACAGGGGGCTGAATGAGCAGTTCTTC

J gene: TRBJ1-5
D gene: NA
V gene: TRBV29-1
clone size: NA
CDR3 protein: CSVGTASNQPQHF
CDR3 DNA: TGCAGCGTTGGGACAGCTAGCAATCAGCCCCAGCATTTT

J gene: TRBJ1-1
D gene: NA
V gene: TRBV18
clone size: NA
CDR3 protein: CASSQGEMNTEAFF
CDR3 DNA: TGTGCCAGCTCACAAGGGGAAATGAACACTGAAGCTTTCTTT

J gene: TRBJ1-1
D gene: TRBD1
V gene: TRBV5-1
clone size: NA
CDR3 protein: CASSLSGTGGTEAFF
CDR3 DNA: TGCGCCAGCAGCCTGTCCGGGACAGGGGGCACTGAAGCTTTCTTT

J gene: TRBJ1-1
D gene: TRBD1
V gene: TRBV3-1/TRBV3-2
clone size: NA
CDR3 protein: CASSQGQGVTEAFF
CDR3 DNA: TGTGCCAGCAGCCAAGGACAGGGTGTCACTGAAGCTTTCTTT

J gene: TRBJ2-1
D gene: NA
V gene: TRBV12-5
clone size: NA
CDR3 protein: CASGFLRAQGVGYNEQFF
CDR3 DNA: TGTGCTAGTGGTTTCCTACGAGCTCAGGGCGTAGGCTACAATGAGCAGTTCTTC

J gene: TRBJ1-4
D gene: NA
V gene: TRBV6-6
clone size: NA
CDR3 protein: CASSYGPGEKLFF
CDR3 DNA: TGTGCCAGCAGTTACGGGCCTGGAGAAAAACTGTTTTTT

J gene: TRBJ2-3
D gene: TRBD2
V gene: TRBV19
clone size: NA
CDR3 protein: CASSNSGGSTDTQYF
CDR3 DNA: TGTGCCAGTAGTAATAGCGGGGGGAGCACAGATACGCAGTATTTT

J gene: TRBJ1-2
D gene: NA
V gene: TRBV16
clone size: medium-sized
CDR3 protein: CASSQSRTGRAYGYTF
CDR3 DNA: TGTGCCAGCAGCCAATCTCGAACAGGGCGCGCCTATGGCTACACCTTC

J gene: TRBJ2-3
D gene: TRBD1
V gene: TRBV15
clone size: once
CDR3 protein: CATSRDPSPDRGRRNSDTQYF
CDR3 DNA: TGTGCCACCAGCAGAGACCCAAGCCCTGACAGGGGACGCAGGAATTCCGATACGCAGTATTTT

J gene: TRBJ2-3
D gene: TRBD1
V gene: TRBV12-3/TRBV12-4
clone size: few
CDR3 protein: CASRWTGSDTQYF
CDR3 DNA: TGTGCCAGCAGATGGACAGGGTCAGATACGCAGTATTTT

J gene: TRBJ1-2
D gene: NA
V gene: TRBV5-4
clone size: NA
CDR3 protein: CASRLATGANYGYTF
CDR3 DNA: TGTGCCAGCAGGCTCGCGACGGGAGCTAACTATGGCTACACCTTC

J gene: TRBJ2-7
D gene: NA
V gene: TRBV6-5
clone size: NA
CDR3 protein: CASSFTGPGASYEQYF
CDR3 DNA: TGTGCCAGCAGTTTTACAGGGCCTGGGGCTTCCTACGAGCAGTACTTC

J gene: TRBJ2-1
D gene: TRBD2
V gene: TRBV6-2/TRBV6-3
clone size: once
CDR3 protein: CASSYPGLAGSDEQFF
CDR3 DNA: TGTGCCAGCAGTTACCCGGGACTAGCGGGGAGTGATGAGCAGTTCTTC

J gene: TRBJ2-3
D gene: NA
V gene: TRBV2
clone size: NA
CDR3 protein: CASMGGSTDTQYF
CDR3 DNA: TGTGCCAGCATGGGGGGTTCCACAGATACGCAGTATTTT

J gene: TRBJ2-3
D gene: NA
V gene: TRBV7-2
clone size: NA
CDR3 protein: CASSPDWTRTDTQYF
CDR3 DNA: TGTGCCAGCAGCCCTGATTGGACACGAACAGATACGCAGTATTTT

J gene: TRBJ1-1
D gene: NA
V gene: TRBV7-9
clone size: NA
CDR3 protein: CASSEIRAFGAMNTEAFF
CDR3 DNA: TGTGCCAGCAGCGAAATTAGGGCCTTTGGGGCAATGAACACTGAAGCTTTCTTT

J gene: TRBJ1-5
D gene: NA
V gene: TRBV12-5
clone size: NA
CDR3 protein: CASGALISNQPQHF
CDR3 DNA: TGTGCTAGTGGGGCCCTCATATCAAATCAGCCCCAGCATTTT

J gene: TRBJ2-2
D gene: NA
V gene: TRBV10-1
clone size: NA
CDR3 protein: CASSDPTDTGELFF
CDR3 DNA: TGCGCCAGCAGTGACCCAACGGACACCGGGGAGCTGTTTTTT

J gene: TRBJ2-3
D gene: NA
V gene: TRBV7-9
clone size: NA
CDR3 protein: CASSLPSTDTQYF
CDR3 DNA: TGTGCCAGCAGCTTACCTAGCACAGATACGCAGTATTTT